These T cell receptor beta chains were read from a single sample in a study of monozygotic twins with inflammatory bowel disease. From the 5' RACE reads, TCRdb lists one entry per CDR3 protein and no DNA. In all, the sample yields 140,000 to 150,000 distinct CDR3 sequences. The sequencing sample was made of blood. All receptors derive from a human donor with ulcerative colitis or Crohn's disease, or a healthy co-twin of an affected twin (not recorded which). Both conserved end residues are part of each CDR3.

v_call	j_call	cdr3_aa
TRBV7-8	TRBJ2-7	CASSLKRGQAYEQYF
TRBV6-5	TRBJ2-3	CASSSYSTGVSSTDTQYF
TRBV27	TRBJ1-4	CASSSNALGLLNEKLFF
TRBV27	TRBJ2-5	CASSSLRAGIAGTQYF
TRBV6-5	TRBJ2-3	CASSLQTGFSTDTQYF
TRBV28	TRBJ2-7	CASDRGQREQYF
TRBV7-9	TRBJ1-4	CASSSRKDVFEKLFF
TRBV12-3/TRBV12-4	TRBJ1-5	CASSPDNHSNQPQHF
TRBV6-1	TRBJ2-7	CASRPNPGTGDGEQYF
TRBV20-1	TRBJ1-4	CSADTGNWGEKLFF
TRBV5-1	TRBJ2-3	CASSLVLAGGSTDTQYF
TRBV29-1	TRBJ2-5	CSATDYQETQYF
TRBV11-2	TRBJ2-5	CASTIDRVAETQYF
TRBV5-1	TRBJ1-1	CASSLGTGLNTEAFF
TRBV2	TRBJ2-1	CASSDDRADEQFF
TRBV28	TRBJ2-7	CATYDGGKHEQYF
TRBV30	TRBJ2-5	CAWSVRTGGGKTQYF
TRBV19	TRBJ1-1	CASSIDPSIAFVSEAFF
TRBV10-3	TRBJ2-7	CAISGTGRTYEQYF
TRBV4-3	TRBJ2-5	CASSQEIGTSGQETQYF